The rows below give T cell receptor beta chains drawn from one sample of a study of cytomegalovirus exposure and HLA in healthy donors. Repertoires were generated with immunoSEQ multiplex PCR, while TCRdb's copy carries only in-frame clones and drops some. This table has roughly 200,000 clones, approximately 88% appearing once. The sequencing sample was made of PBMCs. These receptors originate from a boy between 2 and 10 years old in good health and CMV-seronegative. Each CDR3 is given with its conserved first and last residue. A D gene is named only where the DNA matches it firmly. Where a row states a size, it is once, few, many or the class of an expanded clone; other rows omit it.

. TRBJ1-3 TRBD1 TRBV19 CASSTRTGSGNTIYF TGTGCCAGTAGTACACGGACAGGCTCTGGAAACACCATATATTTT
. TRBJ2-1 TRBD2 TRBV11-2 CASSYLTSDNEQFF TGTGCCAGCAGCTACCTGACTAGCGATAATGAGCAGTTCTTC
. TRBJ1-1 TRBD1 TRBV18 CASSPGTGGQYTEAFF TGTGCCAGCTCACCCGGGACAGGGGGCCAGTACACTGAAGCTTTCTTT
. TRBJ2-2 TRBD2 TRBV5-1 CASSASGTNTGELFF TGCGCCAGCAGCGCTAGCGGGACGAACACCGGGGAGCTGTTTTTT
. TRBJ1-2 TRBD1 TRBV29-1 CSAMGQGVYGYTF TGCAGCGCGATGGGACAGGGAGTCTATGGCTACACCTTC
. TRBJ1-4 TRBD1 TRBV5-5 CASSSTRTGGVNEKLFF TGTGCCAGCAGCTCTACCCGGACAGGGGGAGTGAATGAAAAACTGTTTTTT
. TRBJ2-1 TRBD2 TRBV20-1 CSASSGRAQFF TGCAGTGCTTCTAGCGGGAGGGCCCAGTTCTTC
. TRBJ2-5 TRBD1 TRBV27 CASGTVRQETQYF TGTGCCAGCGGGACAGTCCGACAAGAGACCCAGTACTTC
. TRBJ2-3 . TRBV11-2 CASSLNYDTQYF TGTGCCAGCAGCTTAAACTACGATACGCAGTATTTT
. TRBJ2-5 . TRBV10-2 CASSESGLRGETQYF TGCGCCAGCAGTGAGTCGGGACTCCGGGGTGAGACCCAGTACTTC
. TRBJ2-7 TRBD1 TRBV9 CASSADRDSYEQYF TGTGCCAGCAGCGCAGACAGGGACTCCTACGAGCAGTACTTC
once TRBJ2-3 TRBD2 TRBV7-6 CASSLGTSIDTQYF TGTGCCAGCAGCTTAGGGACTAGCATTGATACGCAGTATTTT
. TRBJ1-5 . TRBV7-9 CASSLTGYQPQHF TGTGCCAGCAGCTTGACAGGCTATCAGCCCCAGCATTTT
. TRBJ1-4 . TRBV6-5 CASSYLPGAVNEKLFF TGTGCCAGCAGTTACCTACCTGGGGCAGTTAATGAAAAACTGTTTTTT
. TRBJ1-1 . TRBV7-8 CASSLRRSNTEAFF TGTGCCAGCAGCTTAAGGAGATCGAACACTGAAGCTTTCTTT
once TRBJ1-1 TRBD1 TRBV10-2 CASSDFRTGDGNTEAFF TGCGCCAGCAGTGATTTTAGGACAGGGGATGGGAACACTGAAGCTTTCTTT
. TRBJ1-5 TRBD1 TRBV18 CASSPGTETNQPQHF TGTGCCAGCTCCCCCGGGACAGAGACCAATCAGCCCCAGCATTTT
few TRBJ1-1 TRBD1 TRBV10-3 CAISVSGQALQLNTEAFF TGTGCCATCAGCGTTTCTGGACAGGCGCTCCAATTGAACACTGAAGCTTTCTTT
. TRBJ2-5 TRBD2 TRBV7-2 CASSPQGGLAGKDTETQYF TGTGCCAGCAGCCCTCAAGGAGGACTAGCGGGAAAAGATACAGAGACCCAGTACTTC
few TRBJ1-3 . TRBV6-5 CASSYIGGGDTIYF TGTGCCAGCAGTTACATTGGAGGTGGCGACACCATATATTTT
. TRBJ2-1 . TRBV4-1 CASSWDTPKNEQFF TGCGCCAGCAGCTGGGACACCCCAAAGAATGAGCAGTTCTTC
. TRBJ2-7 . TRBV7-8 CASSLRGPGDSYEQYF TGTGCCAGCAGCTTAAGAGGGCCAGGAGACTCCTACGAGCAGTACTTC
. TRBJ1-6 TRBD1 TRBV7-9 CASSLTTGENSPLHF TGTGCCAGCAGCTTAACCACAGGGGAAAATTCACCCCTCCACTTT
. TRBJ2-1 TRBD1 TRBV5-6 CASSPGQGLNEQFF TGTGCCAGCAGCCCCGGACAGGGGTTAAATGAGCAGTTCTTC
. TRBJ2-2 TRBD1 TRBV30 CAWSFKDRGNTGELFF TGTGCCTGGAGTTTTAAGGACAGGGGGAACACCGGGGAGCTGTTTTTT
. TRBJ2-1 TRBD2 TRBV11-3 CASSPSGPLFNEQFF TGTGCCAGCAGCCCTAGCGGGCCATTGTTCAATGAGCAGTTCTTC
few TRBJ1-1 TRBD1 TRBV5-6 CASSTRDRVFF TGTGCCAGCAGCACCCGGGACAGGGTTTTCTTT
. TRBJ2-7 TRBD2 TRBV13 CASSLGWAGAKEQYF TGTGCCAGCAGCTTAGGTTGGGCGGGAGCTAAAGAGCAGTACTTC
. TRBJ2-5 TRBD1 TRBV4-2 CASSSRQGQGETQYF TGTGCCAGCAGCTCCCGACAGGGCCAGGGAGAGACCCAGTACTTC
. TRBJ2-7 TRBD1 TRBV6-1 CASSEDGTGYDEQYF TGTGCCAGCAGTGAAGATGGGACAGGGTACGACGAGCAGTACTTC
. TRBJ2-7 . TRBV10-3 CAISRGSYGEQYF TGTGCCATCAGTCGGGGGTCCTACGGGGAGCAGTACTTC
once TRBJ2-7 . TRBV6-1 CASSELGGAREQYF TGTGCCAGCAGTGAATTGGGGGGGGCACGCGAGCAGTACTTC
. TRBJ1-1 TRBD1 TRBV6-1 CASSQGVLNTEAFF TGTGCCAGCAGCCAGGGGGTTCTGAACACTGAAGCTTTCTTT
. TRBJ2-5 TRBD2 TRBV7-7 CASSLGTSRHQETQYF TGTGCTAGCAGCTTAGGGACTAGCCGACACCAAGAGACCCAGTACTTC
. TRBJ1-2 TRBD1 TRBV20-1 CSLRDSYGYTF TGCAGTCTCCGGGACAGCTATGGCTACACCTTC
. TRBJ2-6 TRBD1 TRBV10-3 CAISEPVRDSLSGANVLTF TGTGCCATCAGTGAACCCGTCCGGGACAGCCTCTCTGGGGCCAACGTCCTGACTTTC
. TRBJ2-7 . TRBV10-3 CAVSGLEGEQYF TGTGCCGTCAGTGGCTTGGAGGGCGAGCAGTACTTC
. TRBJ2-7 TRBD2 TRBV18 CASSFGTSGSLGEQYF TGTGCCAGCTCATTCGGGACTAGCGGGAGCTTGGGAGAGCAGTACTTC
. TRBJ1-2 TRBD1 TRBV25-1 CASSGWMGQGSGYTF TGTGCCAGCAGTGGCTGGATGGGACAGGGAAGTGGCTACACCTTC
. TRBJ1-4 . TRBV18 CASSPQEANEKLFF TGTGCCAGCTCACCCCAGGAGGCTAATGAAAAACTGTTTTTT
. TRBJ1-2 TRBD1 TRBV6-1 CASRDREGGYGYTF TGTGCCAGCAGGGACAGGGAAGGGGGCTATGGCTACACCTTC
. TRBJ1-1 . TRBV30 CAWSVATAQQAFF TGTGCCTGGAGTGTAGCGACAGCGCAACAAGCTTTCTTT